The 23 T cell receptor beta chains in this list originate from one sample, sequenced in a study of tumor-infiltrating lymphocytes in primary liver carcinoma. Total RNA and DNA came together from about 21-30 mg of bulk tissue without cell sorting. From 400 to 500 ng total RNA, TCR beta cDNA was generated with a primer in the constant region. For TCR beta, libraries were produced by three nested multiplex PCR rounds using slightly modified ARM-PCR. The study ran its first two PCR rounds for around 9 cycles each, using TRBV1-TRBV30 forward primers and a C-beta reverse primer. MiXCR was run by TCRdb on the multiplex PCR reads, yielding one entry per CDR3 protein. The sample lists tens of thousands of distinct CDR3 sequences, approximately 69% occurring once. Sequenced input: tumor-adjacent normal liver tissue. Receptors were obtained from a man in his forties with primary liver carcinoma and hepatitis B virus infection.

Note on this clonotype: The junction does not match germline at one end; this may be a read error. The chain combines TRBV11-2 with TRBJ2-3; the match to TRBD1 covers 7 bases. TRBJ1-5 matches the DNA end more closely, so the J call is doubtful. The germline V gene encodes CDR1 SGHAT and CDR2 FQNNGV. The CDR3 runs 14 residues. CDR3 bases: TGTACCAGCAGCTTTCGGGACAGCACAGATAGGCAGCATTTT. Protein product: CTSSFRDSTDRQHF.

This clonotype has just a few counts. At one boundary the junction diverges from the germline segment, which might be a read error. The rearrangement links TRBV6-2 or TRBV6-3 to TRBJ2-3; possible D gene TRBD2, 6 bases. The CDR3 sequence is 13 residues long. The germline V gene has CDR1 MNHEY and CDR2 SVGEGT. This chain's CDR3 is CVSSPMRDGRQYF. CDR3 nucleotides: TGTGTCAGCAGCCCCATGCGGGACGGACGGCAGTATTTT.

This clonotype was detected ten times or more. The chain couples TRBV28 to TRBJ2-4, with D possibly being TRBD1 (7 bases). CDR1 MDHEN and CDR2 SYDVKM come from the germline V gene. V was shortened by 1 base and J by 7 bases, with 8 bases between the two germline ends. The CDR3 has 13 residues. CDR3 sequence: CASSLSGGNIQYF. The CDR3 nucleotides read TGTGCCAGCAGTTTATCAGGGGGGAACATTCAGTACTTC.

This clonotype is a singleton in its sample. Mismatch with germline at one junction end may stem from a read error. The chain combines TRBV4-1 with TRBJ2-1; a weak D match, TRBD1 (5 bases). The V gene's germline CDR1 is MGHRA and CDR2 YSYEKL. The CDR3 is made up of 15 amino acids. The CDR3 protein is CASSRRTCNYNEQSF. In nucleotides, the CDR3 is TGCGCCAGCAGCCGAAGGACATGCAACTACAATGAGCAGTCCTTC.

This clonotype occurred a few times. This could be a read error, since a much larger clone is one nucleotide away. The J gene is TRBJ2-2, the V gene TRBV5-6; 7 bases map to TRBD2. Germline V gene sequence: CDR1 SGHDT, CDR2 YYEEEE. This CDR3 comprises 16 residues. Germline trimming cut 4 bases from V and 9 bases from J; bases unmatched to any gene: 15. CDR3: CASSLGRERAARELFF. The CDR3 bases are TGTGCCAGCAGCCTCGGGCGGGAGAGAGCGGCCAGGGAGCTGTTTTTT.

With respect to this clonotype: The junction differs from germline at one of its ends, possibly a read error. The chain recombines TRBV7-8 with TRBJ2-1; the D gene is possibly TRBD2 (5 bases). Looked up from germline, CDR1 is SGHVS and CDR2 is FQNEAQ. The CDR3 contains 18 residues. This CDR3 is CASSLLGGSAVSYHEQFF. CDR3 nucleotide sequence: TGTGCCAGCAGCTTGCTTGGAGGCTCAGCGGTCTCCTACCATGAGCAGTTCTTC.

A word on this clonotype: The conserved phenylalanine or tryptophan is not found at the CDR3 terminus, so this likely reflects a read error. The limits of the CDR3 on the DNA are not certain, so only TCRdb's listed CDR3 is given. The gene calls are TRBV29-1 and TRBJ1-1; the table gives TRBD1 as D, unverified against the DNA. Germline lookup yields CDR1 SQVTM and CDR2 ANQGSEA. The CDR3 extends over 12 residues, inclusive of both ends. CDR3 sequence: CSVRWGATEAYL.

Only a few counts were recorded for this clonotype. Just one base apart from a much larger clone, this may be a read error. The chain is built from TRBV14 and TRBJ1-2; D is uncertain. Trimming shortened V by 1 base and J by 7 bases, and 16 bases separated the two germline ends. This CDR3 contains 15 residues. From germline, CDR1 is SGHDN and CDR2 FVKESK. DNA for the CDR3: TGTGCCAGCAGCCAAGGGCGCATAATACAAGGTGGCTACACCTTC. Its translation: CASSQGRIIQGGYTF.

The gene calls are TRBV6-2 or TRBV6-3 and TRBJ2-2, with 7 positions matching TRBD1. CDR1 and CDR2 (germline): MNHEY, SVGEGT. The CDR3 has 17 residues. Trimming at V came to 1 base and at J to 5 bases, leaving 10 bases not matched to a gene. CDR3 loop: CASSYCIRTGRTGELFF. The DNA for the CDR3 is TGTGCCAGCAGTTACTGTATCAGGACAGGCCGAACCGGGGAGCTGTTTTTT.

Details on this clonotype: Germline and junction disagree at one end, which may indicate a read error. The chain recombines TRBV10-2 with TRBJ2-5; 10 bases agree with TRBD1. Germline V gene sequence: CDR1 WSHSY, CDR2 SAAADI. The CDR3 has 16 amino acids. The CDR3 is CAGSPRQGAVQETQYF. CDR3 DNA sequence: TGTGCCGGCAGTCCCCGACAGGGGGCTGTGCAAGAGACCCAGTACTTC.

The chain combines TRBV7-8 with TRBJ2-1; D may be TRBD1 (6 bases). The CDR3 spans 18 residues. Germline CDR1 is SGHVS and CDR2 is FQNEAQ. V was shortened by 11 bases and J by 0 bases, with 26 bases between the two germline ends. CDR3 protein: CADRPLGGSAVSYNEQFF. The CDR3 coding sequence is TGTGCCGACAGGCCGCTTGGAGGCTCAGCGGTCTCCTACAATGAGCAGTTCTTC.

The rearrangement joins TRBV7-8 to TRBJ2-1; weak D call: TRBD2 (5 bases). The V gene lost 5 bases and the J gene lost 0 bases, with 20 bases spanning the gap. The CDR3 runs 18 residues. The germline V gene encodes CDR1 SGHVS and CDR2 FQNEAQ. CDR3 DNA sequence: TGTGCCAGCAGCCTTCTTGGAGGCTCAGCGGCCTCCTACAATGAGCAGTTCTTC. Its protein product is CASSLLGGSAASYNEQFF.

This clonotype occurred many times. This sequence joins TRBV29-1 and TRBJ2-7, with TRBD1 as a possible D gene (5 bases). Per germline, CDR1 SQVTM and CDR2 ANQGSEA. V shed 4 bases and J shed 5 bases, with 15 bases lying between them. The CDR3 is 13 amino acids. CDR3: CSVAASGLHEQYF. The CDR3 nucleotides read TGCAGCGTTGCCGCGTCAGGGCTCCACGAGCAGTACTTC.

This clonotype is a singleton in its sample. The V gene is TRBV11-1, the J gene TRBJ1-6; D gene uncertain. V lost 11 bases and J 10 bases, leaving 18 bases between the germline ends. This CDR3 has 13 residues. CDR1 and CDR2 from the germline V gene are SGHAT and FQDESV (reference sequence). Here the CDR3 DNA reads TGTGCCTGCGGTTTAAAAGGGAACTCACCCCTCCACTTT. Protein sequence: CACGLKGNSPLHF. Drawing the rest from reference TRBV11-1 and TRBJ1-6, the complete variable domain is EAEVAQSPRYKITEKSQAVAFWCDPISGHATLYWYRQILGQGPELLVQFQDESVVDDSQLPKDRFSAERLKGVDSTLKIQPAELGDSAMYLCACGLKGNSPLHFGNGTRLTVT.

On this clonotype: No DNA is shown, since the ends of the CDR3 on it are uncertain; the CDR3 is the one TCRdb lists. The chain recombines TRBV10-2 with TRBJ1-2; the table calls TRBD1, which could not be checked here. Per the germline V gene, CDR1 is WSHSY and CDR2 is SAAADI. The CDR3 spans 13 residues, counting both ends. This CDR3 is CASEDRDNYGCTF.

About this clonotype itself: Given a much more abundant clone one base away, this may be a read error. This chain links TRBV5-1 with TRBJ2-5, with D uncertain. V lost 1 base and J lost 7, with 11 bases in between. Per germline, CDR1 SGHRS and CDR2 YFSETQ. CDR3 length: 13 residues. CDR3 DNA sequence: TGCGCCAGCAGCTTGATAGGGAAAGTGACCCAGTACTTC. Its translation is CASSLIGKVTQYF.

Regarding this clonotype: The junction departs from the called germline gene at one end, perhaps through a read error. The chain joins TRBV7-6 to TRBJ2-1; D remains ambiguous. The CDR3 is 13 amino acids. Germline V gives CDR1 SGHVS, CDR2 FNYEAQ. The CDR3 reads CTSSLQSYNEQFF. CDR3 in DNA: TGTACCAGCAGCCTACAGAGCTACAATGAGCAGTTCTTC.

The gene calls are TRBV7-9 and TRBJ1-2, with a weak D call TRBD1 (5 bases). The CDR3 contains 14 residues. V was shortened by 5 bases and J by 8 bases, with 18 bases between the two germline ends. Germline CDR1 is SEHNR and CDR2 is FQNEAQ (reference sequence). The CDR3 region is CASSTSGGDQGYTF. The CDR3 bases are TGTGCCAGCAGCACATCTGGGGGAGATCAGGGCTACACCTTC.

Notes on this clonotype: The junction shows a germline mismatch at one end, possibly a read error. The CDR3 region has the DNA TGTGCCAACAGCTTAATAGTAGCGGAATTGGAGACCCAATACTTT. It is translated as CANSLIVAELETQYF. V and J are TRBV11-2 and TRBJ2-5, with D possibly matching TRBD2 (6 bases). The CDR3 runs to 15 residues. Per germline, CDR1 SGHAT and CDR2 FQNNGV.

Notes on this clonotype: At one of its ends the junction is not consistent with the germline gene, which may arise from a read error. In nucleotides, the CDR3 is TGTGCCAGCAGCTTGTTCGGTGGCCCCTCCTACGAGCCGTACTTC. This translates into CASSLFGGPSYEPYF. The rearrangement links TRBV5-4 to TRBJ2-7; no clear D gene. CDR1 and CDR2 (germline): SGHNT, YYREEE (reference sequence). The CDR3 has 15 residues.

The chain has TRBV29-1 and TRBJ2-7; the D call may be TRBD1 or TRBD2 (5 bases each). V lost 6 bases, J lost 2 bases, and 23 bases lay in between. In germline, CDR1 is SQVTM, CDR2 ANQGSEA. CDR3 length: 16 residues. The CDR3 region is CSVMTSGTGIPYEQYF. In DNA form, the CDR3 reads TGCAGCGTCATGACATCTGGGACCGGCATTCCCTACGAGCAGTACTTC.

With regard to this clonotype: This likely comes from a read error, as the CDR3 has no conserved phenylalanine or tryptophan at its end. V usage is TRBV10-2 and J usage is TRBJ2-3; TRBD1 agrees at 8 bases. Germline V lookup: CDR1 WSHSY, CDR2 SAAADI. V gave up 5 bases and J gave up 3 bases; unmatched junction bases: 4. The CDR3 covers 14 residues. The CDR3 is CASSWDRSTDTQYS. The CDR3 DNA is TGCGCCAGCAGTTGGGACAGGAGTACAGATACGCAGTATTCT.

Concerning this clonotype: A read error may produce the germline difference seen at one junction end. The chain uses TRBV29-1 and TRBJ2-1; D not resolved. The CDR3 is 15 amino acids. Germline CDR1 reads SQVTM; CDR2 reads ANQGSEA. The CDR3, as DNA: TGCAGCGTTGATACCGTAGGAACCTCCTACAATGAGCAGCTCTTC. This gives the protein CSVDTVGTSYNEQLF.